The clone carrying this T cell receptor beta chain was found many times. The sample belongs to a study of patients and donors after allogeneic stem cell transplantation. TCRdb re-analysed the RT-PCR reads in MiXCR, keeping a single row per CDR3 protein. The data contain 25,000 to 35,000 distinct CDR3 sequences, approximately 7% of them seen just once; the ten biggest clones take up approximately 35%. Germline V gene lookup returns CDR1 MGHRA and CDR2 YSYEKL. The CDR3 sequence is 16 residues long. Between the trimmed V and J ends, which lost 5 bases and 3 bases, there was a span of 19 bases. The sequencing sample was made of blood, either unsorted or a sorted T cell fraction (not recorded which). The rearrangement uses TRBV4-1 and TRBJ1-2, with D perhaps matching TRBD1 (5 bases). This clonotype was sampled from a human donor who was either an allogeneic HSCT recipient or a stem cell or donor lymphocyte infusion donor (not recorded which). It is not recorded whose cells these are; they may come from a transplant donor. The CDR3: CASSSTARAADYGYTF. The CDR3 nucleotides read TGCGCCAGCAGCTCCACGGCCAGGGCCGCTGACTATGGCTACACCTTC.